Following are 11 T cell receptor beta chains from one sample sequenced in a study of T cell repertoires in cytomegalovirus infection. Their antigens remain unidentified. TCRdb recomputed calls from the reads with MiXCR, one row per CDR3 protein. Found here are 160,000 or so distinct CDR3 sequences, about 20% of them singletons; the top ten hold about 25%. Specimen: CD8+ T cells from cultured PBMCs, collected from culture after CMV antigen stimulation. These TCRs come from a human donor in good health (CMV status not recorded). Some clones in this sample may be carry-over from other donors' samples.

This clonotype showed up just once. The chain has TRBV9 and TRBJ1-5; TRBD1 aligns across 8 bases. Trimming at V came to 3 bases and at J to 7 bases, leaving 3 bases not matched to a gene. The CDR3 has 13 amino acids. Germline loops: CDR1 SGDLS, CDR2 YYNGEE. CDR3 nucleotide sequence: TGTGCCAGCAGCGAACCAGGGGGCCAGCCCCAGCATTTT. Protein: CASSEPGGQPQHF.

The rearrangement links TRBV7-6 to TRBJ2-2, with D possibly matching TRBD1 (6 bases). The CDR3 is 18 residues long. V was clipped by 5 bases and J by 1 base, with 20 bases between them. Germline V lookup: CDR1 SGHVS, CDR2 FNYEAQ. In nucleotides, the CDR3 is TGTGCCAGCAGCCGGCATTTGGGGGCGACTGAGAACACCGGGGAGCTGTTTTTT. This translates into CASSRHLGATENTGELFF.

This chain joins TRBV12-3 or TRBV12-4 and TRBJ1-1; the D gene is possibly TRBD1 (6 bases). The V and J ends lost 3 bases and 8 bases respectively, with 13 bases between them. This CDR3 has 13 residues. CDR3 protein: CASSFGGGGEAFF. The CDR3 nucleotides read TGTGCCAGCAGTTTCGGGGGAGGGGGAGAAGCTTTCTTT.

A few counts support this clonotype. This chain links TRBV7-8 with TRBJ2-1; TRBD2 matches 12 bases. Germline V lookup: CDR1 SGHVS, CDR2 FQNEAQ. J gave up 5 bases and V 3 bases, and 5 bases lay outside the gene matches. This CDR3 spans 16 amino acids. Here the CDR3 reads CASSFGLAGTHNEQFF. The CDR3 DNA is TGTGCCAGCAGCTTCGGACTAGCGGGGACTCACAATGAGCAGTTCTTC.

This clonotype was found a few times. J is TRBJ1-1 and V is TRBV6-1; D unclear. CDR3 length: 16 residues. V lost 3 bases, J lost 3 bases, and 17 bases lay in between. In germline, CDR1 is MNHNS, CDR2 SASEGT. CDR3 nucleotides: TGTGCCAGCAGTGAGAGGTCAAGGATCCCGTACACTGAAGCTTTCTTT. It translates to CASSERSRIPYTEAFF.

J is TRBJ1-6 and V is TRBV7-2; TRBD1 might be the D (5 bases). V was trimmed by 2 bases and J by 3 bases, leaving 11 bases between them. The CDR3 is 16 amino acids. In germline, CDR1 is SGHTA, CDR2 FQGNSA. The CDR3 protein is CASSLKGKDYNSPLHF. The CDR3 DNA follows: TGTGCCAGCAGCTTAAAGGGGAAGGACTATAATTCACCCCTCCACTTT.

The chain links TRBV6-2 or TRBV6-3 to TRBJ2-2, with 10 positions matching TRBD1. The CDR3 consists of 17 residues. V gave up 2 bases and J gave up 5 bases; unmatched junction bases: 8. Germline V lookup: CDR1 MNHEY, CDR2 SVGEGT. The CDR3 DNA reads as TGTGCCAGCAGTTACCCGATTCGACAGGGGGCTACCGGGGAGCTGTTTTTT. It yields the protein CASSYPIRQGATGELFF.

This sequence joins TRBV6-2 or TRBV6-3 and TRBJ2-7; D is unclear. V lost 5 bases and J 0 bases, leaving 8 bases between the germline ends. This CDR3 has 13 residues. Germline CDR1 reads MNHEY; CDR2 reads SVGEGT. Here the CDR3 reads CASSPETSYEQYF. DNA of the CDR3: TGTGCCAGCAGTCCAGAAACCTCCTACGAGCAGTACTTC.

The chain uses TRBV11-2 and TRBJ2-3, with 10 bases matching TRBD2. V lost 3 bases and J lost 1; bases outside the gene matches: 7. The germline gives CDR1 SGHAT, CDR2 FQNNGV. This CDR3 spans 17 amino acids. CDR3 coding DNA: TGTGCCAGCAGCTTGATCGGACTAGCGGTAGGCACAGATACGCAGTATTTT. Translated, it gives CASSLIGLAVGTDTQYF. Full variable domain (outside the CDR3, taken from reference TRBV11-2 and TRBJ2-3): EAGVAQSPRYKIIEKRQSVAFWCNPISGHATLYWYQQILGQGPKLLIQFQNNGVVDDSQLPKDRFSAERLKGVDSTLKIQPAKLEDSAVYLCASSLIGLAVGTDTQYFGPGTRLTVL.

This clonotype was detected ten times or more. In nucleotides, the CDR3 is TGTGCCAGCAGCTTAATAGGGAGTAGCGAAGCTTTCTTT. It yields the protein CASSLIGSSEAFF. V usage is TRBV7-8 and J usage is TRBJ1-1, with unresolved D. Germline CDR1 reads SGHVS; CDR2 reads FQNEAQ. Trimming cost V 2 bases and J 8 bases, with 12 bases left between them. This CDR3 has 13 residues.

This clonotype was detected a few times. V and J are TRBV7-9 and TRBJ2-1, with no clear D. This CDR3 region has 14 residues. From germline, CDR1 is SEHNR and CDR2 FQNEAQ (reference sequence). The germline V and J ends were trimmed by 7 bases and 10 bases, with 20 bases remaining between them. The CDR3 DNA sequence: TGTGCCAGCAACCTCTCCCCCACTCGGCAAGAGCAGTTCTTC. Translation: CASNLSPTRQEQFF.